The subject of this entry is one T cell receptor beta chain. The antigen is not known. The data are from a study of CD8+ T cells in alopecia areata. On the study more broadly: Those patients who were treated received oral tofacitinib, which was given at 5 to 10 mg twice daily for moderate-to-severe alopecia areata.

Whole-study findings and limits: Alopecia totalis/universalis scalp especially showed more expanded CD8+ clones than normal scalp.

The sequencing template was cDNA reverse transcribed from extracted RNA. Sequenced by immunoSEQ multiplex PCR; TCRdb stores in-frame clones only, minus some. The sample has about 170,000 clones; approximately 70% are singletons. It was from alopecia areata patients that lesional scalp punch biopsies and peripheral blood were collected. The sequence was collected from a human donor with alopecia areata. The sample in question was CD8+ T cells sorted from blood, obtained at week 0.

CDR3 bases: TGCAGCGTTGATATGCCGGGAGTGAACACTGAAGCTTTCTTT. Translated: CSVDMPGVNTEAFF. This sequence joins TRBV29-1 and TRBJ1-1; D remains unclear. CDR3 length equals 14 residues. With 3 bases removed from V and 0 bases from J, the gap between germline ends came to 11 bases. In germline, CDR1 is SQVTM, CDR2 ANQGSEA.